This T cell receptor beta chain was sequenced for a study of B cell selection in AIRE deficiency. Study-wide points: Of 3657 shared Treg TCRbeta sequences, 30% to 35% were healthy-only, just under 9.5% patient-only.

V dropped 5 bases and J dropped 8 bases, with 9 bases sitting between them. CDR1 and CDR2 (germline): MNHEY, SVGAGI. The CDR3 consists of 11 residues. Worth noting for this clone: As yet, its antigen is unknown.

As handled by the study authors: Patients' conventional T cells yielded around 9.9x10^4 distinct TCRbeta sequences; donors' approximately 140,000. The protocol was immunoSEQ multiplex PCR, while the TCRdb copy is restricted to in-frame clones and leaves out a portion. The V and J calls and clone size come from that table; D and trimming were worked out from the DNA. The data contain 23,000 or so clones, about 95% of them seen just once; the ten biggest clones take up less than 0.25%. CD4+CD127+ cells were sorted as the conventional CD4 T cells. The source is a human donor in good health. The sequencing input was CD4+CD127+ conventional T cells sorted from PBMCs. This chain connects TRBV6-5 to TRBJ1-1; a possible D gene is TRBD1 (6 bases). CDR3 DNA sequence: TGTGCCAGCAGTCGAGGACAGGAAGCTTTCTTT. Its translation is CASSRGQEAFF.